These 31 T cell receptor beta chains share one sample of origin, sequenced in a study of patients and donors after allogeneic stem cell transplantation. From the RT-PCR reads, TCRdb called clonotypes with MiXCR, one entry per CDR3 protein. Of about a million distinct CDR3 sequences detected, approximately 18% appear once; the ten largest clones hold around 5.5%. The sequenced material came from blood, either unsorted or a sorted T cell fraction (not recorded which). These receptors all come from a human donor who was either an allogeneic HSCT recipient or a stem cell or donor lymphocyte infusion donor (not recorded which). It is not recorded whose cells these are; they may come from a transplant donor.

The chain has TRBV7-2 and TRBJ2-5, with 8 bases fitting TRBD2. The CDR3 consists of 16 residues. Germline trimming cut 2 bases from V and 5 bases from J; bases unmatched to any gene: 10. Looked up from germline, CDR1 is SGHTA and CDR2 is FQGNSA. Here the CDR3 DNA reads TGTGCCAGCAGCTTAAGGCGGAGCGGGAGTGGCGAGACCCAGTACTTC. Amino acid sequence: CASSLRRSGSGETQYF.

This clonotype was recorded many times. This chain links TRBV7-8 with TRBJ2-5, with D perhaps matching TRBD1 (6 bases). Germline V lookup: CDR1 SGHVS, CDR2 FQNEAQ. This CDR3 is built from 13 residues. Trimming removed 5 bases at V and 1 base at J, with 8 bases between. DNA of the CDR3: TGTGCCAGCAGCGTGGACAGCCAAGAGACCCAGTACTTC. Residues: CASSVDSQETQYF. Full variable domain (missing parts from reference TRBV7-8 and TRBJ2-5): GAGVSQSPRYKVAKRGQDVALRCDPISGHVSLFWYQQALGQGPEFLTYFQNEAQLDKSGLPSDRFFAERPEGSVSTLKIQRTQQEDSAVYLCASSVDSQETQYFGPGTRLLVL.

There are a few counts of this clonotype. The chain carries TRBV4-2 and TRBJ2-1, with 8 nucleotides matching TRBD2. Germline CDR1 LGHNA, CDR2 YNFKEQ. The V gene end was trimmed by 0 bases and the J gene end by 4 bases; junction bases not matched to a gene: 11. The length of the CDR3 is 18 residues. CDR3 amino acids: CASSQEGLTGLGYNEQFF. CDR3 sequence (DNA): TGTGCCAGCAGCCAAGAAGGGTTAACGGGACTAGGGTACAATGAGCAGTTCTTC.

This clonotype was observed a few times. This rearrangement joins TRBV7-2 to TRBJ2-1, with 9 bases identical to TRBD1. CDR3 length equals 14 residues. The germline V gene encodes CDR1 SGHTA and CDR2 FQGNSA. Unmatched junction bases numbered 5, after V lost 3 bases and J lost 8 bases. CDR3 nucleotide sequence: TGTGCCAGCAGCTTGGGACAGGGCTATTATGAGCAGTTCTTC. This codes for CASSLGQGYYEQFF.

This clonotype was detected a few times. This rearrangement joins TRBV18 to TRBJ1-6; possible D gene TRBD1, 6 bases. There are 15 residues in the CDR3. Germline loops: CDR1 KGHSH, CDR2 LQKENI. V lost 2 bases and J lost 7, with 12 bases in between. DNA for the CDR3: TGTGCCAGCTCACCAAAGGGGGGTTCGAATTCACCCCTCCACTTT. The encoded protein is CASSPKGGSNSPLHF. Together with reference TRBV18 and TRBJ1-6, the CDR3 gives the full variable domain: NAGVMQNPRHLVRRRGQEARLRCSPMKGHSHVYWYRQLPEEGLKFMVYLQKENIIDESGMPKERFSAEFPKEGPSILRIQQVVRGDSAAYFCASSPKGGSNSPLHFGNGTRLTVT.

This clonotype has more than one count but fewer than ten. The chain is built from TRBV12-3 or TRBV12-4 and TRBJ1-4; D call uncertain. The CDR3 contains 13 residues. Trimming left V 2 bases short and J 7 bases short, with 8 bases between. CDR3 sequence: CASSLIILEKLFF. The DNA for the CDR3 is TGTGCCAGCAGTTTAATAATACTTGAAAAACTGTTTTTT.

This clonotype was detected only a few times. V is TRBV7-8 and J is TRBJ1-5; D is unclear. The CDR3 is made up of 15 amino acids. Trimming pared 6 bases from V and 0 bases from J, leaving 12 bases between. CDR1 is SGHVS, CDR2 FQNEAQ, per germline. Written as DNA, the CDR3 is TGTGCCAGCAGTCCGAGAAGTTATAGCAATCAGCCCCAGCATTTT. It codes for CASSPRSYSNQPQHF. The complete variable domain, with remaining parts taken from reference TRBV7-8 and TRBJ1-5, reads GAGVSQSPRYKVAKRGQDVALRCDPISGHVSLFWYQQALGQGPEFLTYFQNEAQLDKSGLPSDRFFAERPEGSVSTLKIQRTQQEDSAVYLCASSPRSYSNQPQHFGDGTRLSIL.

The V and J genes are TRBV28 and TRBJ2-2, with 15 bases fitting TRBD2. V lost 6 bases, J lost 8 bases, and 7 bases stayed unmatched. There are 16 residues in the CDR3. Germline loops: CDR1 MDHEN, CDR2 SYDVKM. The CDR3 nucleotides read TGTGCCAGCAGCCGCGGGACTAGCGGGGGGAGAGGGGAGCTGTTTTTT. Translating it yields CASSRGTSGGRGELFF.

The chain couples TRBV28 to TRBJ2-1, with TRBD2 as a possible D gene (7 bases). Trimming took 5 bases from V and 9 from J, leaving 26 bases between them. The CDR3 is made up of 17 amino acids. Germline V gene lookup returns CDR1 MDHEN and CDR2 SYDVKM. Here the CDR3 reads CASSKKLGLFKGGEQFF. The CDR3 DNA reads TGTGCCAGCAGTAAGAAGCTGGGACTATTTAAGGGGGGTGAGCAGTTCTTC.

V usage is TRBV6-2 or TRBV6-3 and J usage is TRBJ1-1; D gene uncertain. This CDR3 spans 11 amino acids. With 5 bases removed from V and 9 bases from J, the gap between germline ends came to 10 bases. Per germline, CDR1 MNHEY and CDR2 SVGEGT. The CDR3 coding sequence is TGTGCCAGCAGTGGATTTGGACAAGCTTTCTTT. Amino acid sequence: CASSGFGQAFF.

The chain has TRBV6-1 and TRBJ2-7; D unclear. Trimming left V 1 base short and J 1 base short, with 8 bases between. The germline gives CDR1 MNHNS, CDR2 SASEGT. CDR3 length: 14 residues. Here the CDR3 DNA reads TGTGCCAGCAGTGAAGTCCCCAGGTCCTACGAGCAGTACTTC. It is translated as CASSEVPRSYEQYF.

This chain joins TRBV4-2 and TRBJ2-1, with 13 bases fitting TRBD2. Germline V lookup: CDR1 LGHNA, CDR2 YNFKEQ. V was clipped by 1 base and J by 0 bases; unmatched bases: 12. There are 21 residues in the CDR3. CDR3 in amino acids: CASSQAGLAGLYFSSYNEQFF. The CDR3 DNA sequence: TGTGCCAGCAGCCAAGCGGGACTAGCGGGGCTATATTTTAGCTCCTACAATGAGCAGTTCTTC.

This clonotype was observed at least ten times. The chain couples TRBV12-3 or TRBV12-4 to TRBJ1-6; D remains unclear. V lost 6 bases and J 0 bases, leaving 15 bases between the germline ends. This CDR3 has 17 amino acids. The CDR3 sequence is CASSSLGFSSYNSPLHF. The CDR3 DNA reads TGTGCCAGCAGCTCCCTGGGATTCAGCTCCTATAATTCACCCCTCCACTTT.

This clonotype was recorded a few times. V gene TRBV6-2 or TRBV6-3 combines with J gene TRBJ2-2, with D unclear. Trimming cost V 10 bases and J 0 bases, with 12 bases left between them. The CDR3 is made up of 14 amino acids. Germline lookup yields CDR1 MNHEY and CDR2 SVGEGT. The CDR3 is CATIAPANTGELFF. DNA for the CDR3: TGTGCCACCATAGCCCCTGCGAACACCGGGGAGCTGTTTTTT.

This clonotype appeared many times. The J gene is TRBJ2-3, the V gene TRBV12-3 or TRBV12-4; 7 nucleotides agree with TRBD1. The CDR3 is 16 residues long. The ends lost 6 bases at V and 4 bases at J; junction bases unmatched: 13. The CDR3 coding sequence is TGTGCCAGCAGCTTTGACAGGGAGAGTTTTGCAGATACGCAGTATTTT. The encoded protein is CASSFDRESFADTQYF.

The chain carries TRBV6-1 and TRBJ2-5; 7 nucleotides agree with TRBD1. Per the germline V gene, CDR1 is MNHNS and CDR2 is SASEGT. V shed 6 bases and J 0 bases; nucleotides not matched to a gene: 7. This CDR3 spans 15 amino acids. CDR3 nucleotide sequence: TGTGCCAGCAGGCCGGGACAGACTTACCAAGAGACCCAGTACTTC. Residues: CASRPGQTYQETQYF.

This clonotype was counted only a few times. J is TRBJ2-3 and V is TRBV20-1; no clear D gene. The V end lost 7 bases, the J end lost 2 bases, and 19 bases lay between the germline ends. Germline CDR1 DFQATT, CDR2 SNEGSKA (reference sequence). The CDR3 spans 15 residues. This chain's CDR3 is CSETPGRMNTDTQYF. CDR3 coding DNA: TGCAGTGAGACCCCCGGGCGGATGAACACAGATACGCAGTATTTT.

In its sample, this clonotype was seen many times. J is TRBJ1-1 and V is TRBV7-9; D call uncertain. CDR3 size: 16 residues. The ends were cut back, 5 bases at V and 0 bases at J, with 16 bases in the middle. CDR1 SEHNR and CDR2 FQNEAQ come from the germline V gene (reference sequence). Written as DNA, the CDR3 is TGTGCCAGCAGCGTACTCCGGGGTGCCTTGAACACTGAAGCTTTCTTT. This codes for CASSVLRGALNTEAFF.

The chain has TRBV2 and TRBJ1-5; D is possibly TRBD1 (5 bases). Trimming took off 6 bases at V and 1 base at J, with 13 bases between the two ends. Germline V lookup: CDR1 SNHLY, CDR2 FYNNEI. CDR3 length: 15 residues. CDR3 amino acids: CASRRQGNSNQPQHF. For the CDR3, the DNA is TGTGCCAGCAGACGCCAGGGAAACAGCAATCAGCCCCAGCATTTT.

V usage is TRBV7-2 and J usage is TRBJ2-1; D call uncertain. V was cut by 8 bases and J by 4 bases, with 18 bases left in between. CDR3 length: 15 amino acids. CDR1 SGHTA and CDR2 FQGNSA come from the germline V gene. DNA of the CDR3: TGTGCCAGCTATCTTGCTGGACCCAATTACAATGAGCAGTTCTTC. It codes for CASYLAGPNYNEQFF.

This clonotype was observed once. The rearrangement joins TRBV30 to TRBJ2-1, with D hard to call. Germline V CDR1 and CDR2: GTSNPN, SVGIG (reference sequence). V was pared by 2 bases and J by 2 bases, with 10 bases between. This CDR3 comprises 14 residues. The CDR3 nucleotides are TGTGCCTGGAGTCCTCCACACGCCTACAATGAGCAGTTCTTC. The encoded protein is CAWSPPHAYNEQFF.

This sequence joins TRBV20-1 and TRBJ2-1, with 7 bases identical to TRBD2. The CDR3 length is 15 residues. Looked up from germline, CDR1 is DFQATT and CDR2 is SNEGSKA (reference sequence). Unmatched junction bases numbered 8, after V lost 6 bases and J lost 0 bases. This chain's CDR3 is CSAHSGWGSYNEQFF. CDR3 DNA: TGCAGTGCCCATAGCGGGTGGGGCTCCTACAATGAGCAGTTCTTC.

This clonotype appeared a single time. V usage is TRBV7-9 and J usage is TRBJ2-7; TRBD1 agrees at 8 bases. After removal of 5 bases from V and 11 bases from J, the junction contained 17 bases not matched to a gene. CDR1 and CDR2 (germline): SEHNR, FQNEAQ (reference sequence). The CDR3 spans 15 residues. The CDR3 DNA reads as TGTGCCAGCAGCCAAAGTCTCGGACAGGGTATCGGGAAGTACTTC. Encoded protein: CASSQSLGQGIGKYF.

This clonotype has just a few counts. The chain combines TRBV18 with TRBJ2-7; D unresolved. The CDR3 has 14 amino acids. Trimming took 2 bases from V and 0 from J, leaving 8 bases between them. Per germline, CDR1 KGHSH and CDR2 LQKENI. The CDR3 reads CASSPSFSSYEQYF. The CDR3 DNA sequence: TGTGCCAGCTCACCAAGTTTCAGCTCCTACGAGCAGTACTTC. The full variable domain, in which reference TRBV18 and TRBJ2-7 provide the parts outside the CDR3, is NAGVMQNPRHLVRRRGQEARLRCSPMKGHSHVYWYRQLPEEGLKFMVYLQKENIIDESGMPKERFSAEFPKEGPSILRIQQVVRGDSAAYFCASSPSFSSYEQYFGPGTRLTVT.

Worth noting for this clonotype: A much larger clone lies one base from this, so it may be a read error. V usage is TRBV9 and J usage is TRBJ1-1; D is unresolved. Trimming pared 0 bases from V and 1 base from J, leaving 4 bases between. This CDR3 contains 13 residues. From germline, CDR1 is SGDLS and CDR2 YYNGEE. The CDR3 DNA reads TGTGCCAGCAGCGTAGACACGAACACTGAAGCTTTCTTT. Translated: CASSVDTNTEAFF.

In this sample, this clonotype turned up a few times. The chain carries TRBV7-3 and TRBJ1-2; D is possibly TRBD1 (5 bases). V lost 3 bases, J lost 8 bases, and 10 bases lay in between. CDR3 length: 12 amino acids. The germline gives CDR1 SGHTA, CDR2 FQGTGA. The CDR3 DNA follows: TGTGCCAGCAGCTTGACAGCGAGGGGCTACACCTTC. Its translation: CASSLTARGYTF.

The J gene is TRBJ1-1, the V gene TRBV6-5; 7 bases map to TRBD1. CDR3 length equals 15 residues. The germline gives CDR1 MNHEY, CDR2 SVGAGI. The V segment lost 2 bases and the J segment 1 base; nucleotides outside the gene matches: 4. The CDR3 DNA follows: TGTGCCAGCAGTTACAGGGGGCGCGGGAACACTGAAGCTTTCTTT. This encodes CASSYRGRGNTEAFF.

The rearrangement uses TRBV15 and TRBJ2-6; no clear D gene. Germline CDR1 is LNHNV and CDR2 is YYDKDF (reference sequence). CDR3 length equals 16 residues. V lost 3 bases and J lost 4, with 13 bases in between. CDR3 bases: TGTGCCACCAGCAGCCACAGAGCTCTCGGGGCCAACGTCCTGACTTTC. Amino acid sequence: CATSSHRALGANVLTF.

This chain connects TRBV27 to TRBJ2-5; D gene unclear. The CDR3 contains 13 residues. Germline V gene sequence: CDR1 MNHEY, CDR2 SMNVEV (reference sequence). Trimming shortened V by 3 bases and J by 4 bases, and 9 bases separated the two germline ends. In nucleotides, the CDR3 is TGTGCCAGCAGTTTTTCGGTTTTAGAGACCCAGTACTTC. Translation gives CASSFSVLETQYF.

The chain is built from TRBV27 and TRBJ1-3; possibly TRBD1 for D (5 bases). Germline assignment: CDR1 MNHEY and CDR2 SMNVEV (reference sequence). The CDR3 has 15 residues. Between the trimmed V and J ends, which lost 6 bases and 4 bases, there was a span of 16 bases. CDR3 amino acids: CASSEGPNLGNTIYF. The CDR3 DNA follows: TGTGCCAGCAGCGAGGGACCTAACCTAGGAAACACCATATATTTT.

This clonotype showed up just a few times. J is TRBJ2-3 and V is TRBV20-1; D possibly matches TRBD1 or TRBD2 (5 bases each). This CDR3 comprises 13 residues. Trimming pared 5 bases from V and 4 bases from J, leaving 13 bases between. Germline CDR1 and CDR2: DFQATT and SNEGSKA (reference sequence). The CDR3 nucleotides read TGCAGTGCTGGGGACCGCCGAGCAGATACGCAGTATTTT. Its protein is CSAGDRRADTQYF.